This TCR beta chain was captured by sequencing in a study of PD-1 blockade in classical Hodgkin lymphoma. The time point here: cycle 4 day 1 (C4D1), after more than 5 weeks of nivolumab. There was relapse after autologous stem cell transplantation in every patient, and there was variation in brentuximab vedotin exposure. With magnetic negative selection, CD4+ T cells were purified from PBMCs that had been thawed. Classification of best responses gave complete response, partial response or progressive disease. Profiled with immunoSEQ multiplex PCR; TCRdb holds only in-frame clones, not every one. The table shows about 27,000 clones, with 75% to 90% occurring only once. The V gene's germline CDR1 is SGHTS and CDR2 YDEGEE. The CDR3 consists of 17 residues. The ends lost 6 bases at V and 7 bases at J; junction bases unmatched: 18.

The chain carries TRBV5-8 and TRBJ2-1; 8 positions agree with TRBD1. The sample consisted of CD4+ T cells from blood, taken before the fourth cycle of nivolumab. The origin of this receptor is a human donor with classical Hodgkin lymphoma. Here the CDR3 reads CASNARTKQGVKNEQFF. The CDR3 DNA reads as TGTGCCAGCAATGCCCGTACGAAACAGGGGGTGAAGAATGAGCAGTTCTTC.